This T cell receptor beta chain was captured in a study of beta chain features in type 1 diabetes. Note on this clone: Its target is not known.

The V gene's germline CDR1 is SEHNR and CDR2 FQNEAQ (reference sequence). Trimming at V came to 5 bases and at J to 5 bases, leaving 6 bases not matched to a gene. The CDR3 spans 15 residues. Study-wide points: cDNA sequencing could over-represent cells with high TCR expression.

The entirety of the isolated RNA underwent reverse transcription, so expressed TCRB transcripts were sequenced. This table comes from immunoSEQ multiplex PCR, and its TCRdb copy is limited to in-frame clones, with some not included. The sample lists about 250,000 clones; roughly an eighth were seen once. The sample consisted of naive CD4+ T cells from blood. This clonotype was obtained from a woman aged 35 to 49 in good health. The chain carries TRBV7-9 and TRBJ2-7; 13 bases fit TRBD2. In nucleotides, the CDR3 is TGTGCCAGCAGCAAACTAGCGGGGGGGCCCAACGAGCAGTACTTC. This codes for CASSKLAGGPNEQYF. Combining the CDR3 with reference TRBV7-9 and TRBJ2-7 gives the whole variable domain DTGVSQNPRHKITKRGQNVTFRCDPISEHNRLYWYRQTLGQGPEFLTYFQNEAQLEKSRLLSDRFSAERPKGSFSTLEIQRTEQGDSAMYLCASSKLAGGPNEQYFGPGTRLTVT.